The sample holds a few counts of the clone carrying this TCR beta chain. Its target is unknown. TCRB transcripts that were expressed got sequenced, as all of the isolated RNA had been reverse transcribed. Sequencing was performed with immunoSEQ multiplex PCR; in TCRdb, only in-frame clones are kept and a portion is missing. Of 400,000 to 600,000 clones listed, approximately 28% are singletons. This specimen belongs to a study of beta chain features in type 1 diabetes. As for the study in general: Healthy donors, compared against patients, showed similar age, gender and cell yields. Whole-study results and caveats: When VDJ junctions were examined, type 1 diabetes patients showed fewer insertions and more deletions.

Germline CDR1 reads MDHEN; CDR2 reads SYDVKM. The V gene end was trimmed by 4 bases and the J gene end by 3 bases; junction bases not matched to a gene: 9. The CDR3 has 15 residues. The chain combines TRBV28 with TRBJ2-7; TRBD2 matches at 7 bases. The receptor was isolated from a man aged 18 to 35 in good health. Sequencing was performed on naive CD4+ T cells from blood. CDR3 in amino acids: CASSWEGRTVYEQYF. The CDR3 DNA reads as TGTGCCAGCAGTTGGGAGGGTCGGACGGTCTACGAGCAGTACTTC.